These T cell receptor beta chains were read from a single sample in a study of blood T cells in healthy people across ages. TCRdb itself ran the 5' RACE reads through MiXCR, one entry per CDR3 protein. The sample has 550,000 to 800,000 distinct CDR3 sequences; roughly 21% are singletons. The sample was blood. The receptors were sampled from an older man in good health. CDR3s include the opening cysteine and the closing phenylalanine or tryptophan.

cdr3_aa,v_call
CASFLAGSYNEQFF,TRBV6-1
CASSRREKLFF,TRBV12-3/TRBV12-4
CASTPGGNSYEQYF,TRBV28
CATSRDLAQGAAGYGYTF,TRBV15
CASSRETQGREQYF,TRBV6-5
CASSLPGGAGGYNEQFF,TRBV28
CASSQGFGEQFF,TRBV18
CASSLSARERNEQFF,TRBV5-1
CSVVAGGIGYEQYF,TRBV29-1
CASSADRDRVETQYF,TRBV25-1
CASSLGRVGTYEQYF,TRBV5-6
CASSFSHRGSYEQYF,TRBV12-3/TRBV12-4
CASSQRGETQYF,TRBV3-1
CASSLASRRGETQYF,TRBV11-2
CASSPGTSGSNDEQYF,TRBV7-9
CASRQDSNEQFF,TRBV2
CSARGAGGQETQYF,TRBV20-1
CASSYGGQPSGNTIYF,TRBV6-2/TRBV6-3
CASSKQSSGANVLTF,TRBV18
CASSEGRGRGTQYF,TRBV2
CASSQGVVHYGYTF,TRBV3-1
CSAARSGTEAFF,TRBV29-1
CASRGGLANHNEQFF,TRBV27
CASSPPSDRGHQPQHF,TRBV28
CASSSSGTSVLLEQFF,TRBV6-5
CASRREREGAYEQYF,TRBV6-1
CAGSFRDRNQPQHF,TRBV12-3/TRBV12-4
CASSEGLAGGTDEQFF,TRBV18
CASTYGGRQETQYF,TRBV12-3/TRBV12-4
CSGTFQETQYF,TRBV20-1
CASSSGTSGRSGETQYF,TRBV5-1
CASLPRTGIPPYEQYF,TRBV5-1
CASSGTGGSSYNEQFF,TRBV7-2
CASSFRRENSPLHF,TRBV9
CASSPGTGSGETQYF,TRBV4-3
CASSFPGQTYQETQYF,TRBV28
CASRGSFAAQYF,TRBV28
CASSMGQGVSYEQYF,TRBV9